This TCR beta chain derives from a study of CD8 T cells in Susac syndrome (dated by TCRdb to 2018 to 2020). With respect to the entire study: Whether CD8+ T cell activation and differentiation in Susac syndrome was antigen driven was tested using repertoire sequencing. Here is what the overall study found, with its caveats: The study acknowledged that relatively few individuals were included in the TCR sequencing and HLA analysis.

High-throughput TCR beta sequencing profiled peripheral blood CD8+ and CD4+ T cells from healthy donors, Susac syndrome patients and multiple sclerosis patients. The healthy donors served as controls matched for age and sex. CD8+ TEMRA cells were enriched by FACS, while bulk CD8+ and CD4+ T cells were purified by magnetic negative isolation. Blood was drawn into EDTA tubes, processed within 24 hours, and PBMCs were isolated by density gradient centrifugation. PBMCs intended for TCR sequencing were cryopreserved in liquid nitrogen and were subsequently thawed in a 37 degrees C water bath. Purity of sorted or isolated CD4+, CD8+ and CD8+ TEMRA cells was at least 90%. As encoded in the germline V gene (reference sequence), CDR1 is LGHDT while CDR2 is YNNKEL. The CDR3 runs 14 residues from the cysteine to the phenylalanine. The DNA shown is the 42-base CDR3, in frame from base 1. Trimming costs V 7 bases and J 4 bases, and their ends lie 16 bases apart.

RNA was extracted using the RNeasy kit, and roughly 0.5 to 1 ug of the RNA was reverse transcribed with random hexamers. TCR beta CDR3 regions were amplified with the immunoSEQ multiplex PCR assay covering 54 Vbeta and 13 Jbeta segments. To correct PCR amplification bias, a synthetic template baseline was used for both primer optimization and computational correction. Per the authors' processing: Reads were annotated to V, D and J genes according to IMGT and were analyzed with immunoSEQ Analyzer, with only productive sequences retained. To calculate clonality, Shannon entropy was normalized by log2 of the number of productive unique sequences and then subtracted from one. For each patient and control, public and private clones were evaluated among the 100 most prevalent clones. Clones were defined as Susac-specific when absent from the healthy and MS cohorts, from roughly 1,100 published viral clones and from other ImmuneACCESS disease sequences. TCRdb itself trimmed the public reads at Q25 with fastp, ran MiXCR and retained productive beta chains. Rows are unified per CDR3 protein, each entry keeping the most common DNA and genes. The V and J calls were not made by the authors but by TCRdb's processing. The sample includes 180,000 or so distinct CDR3 sequences, with approximately 95% observed a single time. The top ten clones comprise approximately 0.098% of the sample.

Details on this clonotype: What this receptor recognizes is not known. No quality values exist for individual bases; no much larger clone is one base distant.

The sequencing input was CD4+ T cells from PBMCs. The sequence links TRBV3-1 to TRBJ2-5, with an unclear D gene assignment. This receptor was obtained from a human donor in good health. The DNA sequence is as follows: TGTGCCAGCACCACCCCGGGTGTGGGAGAGACCCAGTACTTC. Its translation reads: CASTTPGVGETQYF.